A selection of T cell receptor beta chains follows, all from one sample in a study of blood T cell repertoires in COVID-19. Profiling relied on immunoSEQ multiplex PCR, and the TCRdb table lists in-frame clones only, not all of them. The sample contains a few hundred thousand clones, roughly 90% of which appear only once. The specimen was PBMCs or T cells enriched from blood (not recorded which). Every receptor here comes from a woman aged 18 to 35 who had recovered from COVID-19. Each CDR3 is given with its conserved first and last residue. The order of the fields is D gene, J gene, V gene, clone size, CDR3 protein, CDR3 DNA. A D gene is named only where the DNA matches it firmly. Expanded clones get a size class; other rows say once, few or many, or leave the size out.

-,TRBJ1-1,TRBV6-5,-,CASSWQVGNTEAFF,TGTGCCAGCAGTTGGCAGGTGGGGAACACTGAAGCTTTCTTT
-,TRBJ1-5,TRBV27,-,CASSLSGYSNQPQHF,TGTGCCAGCAGTTTAAGCGGCTATAGCAATCAGCCCCAGCATTTT
-,TRBJ1-1,TRBV2,once,CASSTTRRGTEAFF,TGTGCCAGCAGTACGACAAGACGGGGCACTGAAGCTTTCTTT
TRBD2,TRBJ2-5,TRBV7-6,-,CASSPRHDTSGRETQYF,TGTGCCAGCAGCCCCAGGCACGATACTAGCGGGAGGGAGACCCAGTACTTC
-,TRBJ2-1,TRBV9,-,CASSPPGNHNEQFF,TGTGCCAGCTCCCCCCCCGGGAATCACAATGAGCAGTTCTTC
-,TRBJ1-1,TRBV30,-,CAWKRAMNTEAFF,TGTGCCTGGAAGCGAGCTATGAACACTGAAGCTTTCTTT
-,TRBJ2-1,TRBV9,-,CASSIDGTTGHEQFF,TGTGCCAGCAGCATAGACGGGACAACAGGGCATGAGCAGTTCTTC
TRBD1,TRBJ1-2,TRBV7-9,-,CASSRGQGANYGYTF,TGTGCCAGCAGCCGTGGACAGGGGGCTAACTATGGCTACACCTTC
TRBD2,TRBJ2-1,TRBV4-2,-,CASSQDLAGGPGEQFF,TGTGCCAGCAGCCAAGATTTAGCGGGAGGGCCAGGGGAGCAGTTCTTC
TRBD1,TRBJ2-5,TRBV9,-,CASSVDTGTDQETQYF,TGTGCCAGCAGCGTCGATACCGGGACAGACCAAGAGACCCAGTACTTC
-,TRBJ1-1,TRBV2,-,CASRGTRGKTMNTEAFF,TGTGCCAGCAGGGGGACAAGAGGGAAAACCATGAACACTGAAGCTTTCTTT
-,TRBJ2-1,TRBV6-2/TRBV6-3,-,CASSYRPGSGSNEQFF,TGTGCCAGCAGTTACCGTCCCGGGAGCGGTAGTAATGAGCAGTTCTTC
-,TRBJ1-1,TRBV12-3/TRBV12-4,-,CASSLTWNTEAFF,TGTGCCAGCAGTTTAACTTGGAACACTGAAGCTTTCTTT
-,TRBJ1-4,TRBV9,-,CASSTPGTNEKLFF,TGTGCCAGCAGCACTCCGGGGACTAATGAAAAACTGTTTTTT
TRBD2,TRBJ2-5,TRBV11-2,-,CASSLGLAGGPGQETQYF,TGTGCCAGCAGCCTAGGACTAGCGGGGGGCCCCGGACAAGAGACCCAGTACTTC
-,TRBJ1-2,TRBV10-3,-,CAITSGGSFNYGYTF,TGTGCCATCACCTCGGGGGGTTCTTTTAACTATGGCTACACCTTC
-,TRBJ2-1,TRBV27,-,CASSLLLGSGNEQFF,TGTGCCAGCAGTTTGTTACTAGGCAGCGGCAATGAGCAGTTCTTC
TRBD1,TRBJ1-1,TRBV9,once,CASSAGTAVVFSEAFF,TGTGCCAGCAGCGCTGGGACAGCGGTCGTATTCTCTGAAGCTTTCTTT
-,TRBJ2-3,TRBV18,-,CASSQRVGLASTDTQYF,TGTGCCAGCTCACAAAGAGTCGGGCTAGCTTCCACAGATACGCAGTATTTT
-,TRBJ2-1,TRBV28,-,CASRWQGFYNEQFF,TGTGCCAGCAGGTGGCAGGGATTCTACAATGAGCAGTTCTTC
TRBD1,TRBJ1-4,TRBV5-1,-,CASSATGGSEKLFF,TGCGCCAGCAGCGCGACAGGGGGGAGTGAAAAACTGTTTTTT
TRBD1,TRBJ2-6,TRBV9,-,CASSVVGDRGFSGANVLTF,TGTGCCAGCAGCGTAGTCGGGGACAGGGGGTTTTCTGGGGCCAACGTCCTGACTTTC
-,TRBJ1-3,TRBV4-1,-,CASRQILGSGNTIYF,TGCGCCAGCAGGCAAATTCTCGGGTCTGGAAACACCATATATTTT
-,TRBJ1-2,TRBV4-3,-,CASSQDPTGHNYGYTF,TGCGCCAGCAGCCAAGACCCAACGGGACACAACTATGGCTACACCTTC
TRBD1,TRBJ1-6,TRBV28,-,CASRNTGTGDSPLHF,TGTGCCAGCAGGAACACCGGGACAGGAGACTCACCCCTCCACTTT
-,TRBJ1-1,TRBV27,once,CASRTPGSGTEAFF,TGTGCCAGCAGGACCCCGGGTTCGGGCACTGAAGCTTTCTTT
-,TRBJ1-1,TRBV7-2,few,CASSITNMNTEAFF,TGTGCCAGCAGCATCACAAACATGAACACTGAAGCTTTCTTT
TRBD2,TRBJ2-5,TRBV5-1,-,CASSLEASGAQETQYF,TGCGCCAGCAGCTTGGAGGCTAGCGGGGCCCAAGAGACCCAGTACTTC
-,TRBJ2-1,TRBV7-2,-,CASSVLPYNEQFF,TGTGCCAGCAGCGTTCTTCCCTACAATGAGCAGTTCTTC
-,TRBJ2-7,TRBV7-2,-,CASSLGRPREQYF,TGTGCCAGCAGCTTAGGTCGCCCCCGGGAGCAGTACTTC
TRBD1,TRBJ1-1,TRBV5-1,few,CASSSGQGLNTEAFF,TGCGCCAGCAGCTCGGGACAGGGCCTGAACACTGAAGCTTTCTTT
-,TRBJ1-1,TRBV29-1,-,CSVDGWQGTEAFF,TGCAGCGTTGATGGTTGGCAGGGCACTGAAGCTTTCTTT
TRBD2,TRBJ2-3,TRBV2,-,CASSAAVVGGPGTDTQYF,TGTGCCAGCAGTGCTGCCGTGGTGGGAGGGCCGGGCACAGATACGCAGTATTTT
TRBD2,TRBJ2-2,TRBV5-1,-,CASSLGLAGAPGELFF,TGCGCCAGCAGCTTGGGACTAGCGGGAGCCCCCGGGGAGCTGTTTTTT
TRBD2,TRBJ2-5,TRBV19,-,CASMKREQETQYF,TGTGCCAGTATGAAGCGGGAGCAAGAGACCCAGTACTTC
-,TRBJ1-5,TRBV20-1,-,CSASTPLDYQPQHF,TGCAGTGCTAGTACGCCACTAGATTATCAGCCCCAGCATTTT
TRBD1,TRBJ1-5,TRBV5-4,-,CASGTGGGQPQHF,TGTGCCAGCGGGACAGGGGGCGGCCAGCCCCAGCATTTT
TRBD1,TRBJ2-1,TRBV18,-,CASSPRQDRGVNEQFF,TGTGCCAGCTCACCAAGGCAGGACAGGGGCGTAAATGAGCAGTTCTTC
TRBD1,TRBJ1-1,TRBV5-1,-,CASSFGGQGEAFF,TGCGCCAGCAGCTTTGGAGGACAGGGGGAAGCTTTCTTT
-,TRBJ2-5,TRBV4-2,-,CASSQDNRETQYF,TGTGCCAGCAGCCAAGATAATCGGGAGACCCAGTACTTC
TRBD2,TRBJ2-1,TRBV5-1,once,CASSLTLAGEGYNEQFF,TGCGCCAGCAGCTTGACCTTAGCGGGAGAAGGGTACAATGAGCAGTTCTTC
-,TRBJ2-1,TRBV12-3/TRBV12-4,-,CASSPYREQFF,TGTGCCAGCAGTCCCTATCGTGAGCAGTTCTTC
-,TRBJ2-5,TRBV24-1,once,CATSDFSETQETQYF,TGTGCCACCAGTGATTTTTCAGAGACACAAGAGACCCAGTACTTC
TRBD1,TRBJ1-1,TRBV4-1,-,CASSQIVRLRGLGTEAFF,TGCGCCAGCAGCCAAATTGTAAGGCTCAGGGGGCTGGGCACTGAAGCTTTCTTT